This TCR beta chain is drawn from a study of blood T cell repertoires in COVID-19. Study background: COVID-19 samples from acute and convalescent phases originated in the United States, Italy and Spain.

The data were produced by immunoSEQ multiplex PCR, yet TCRdb's version contains in-frame clones alone and is incomplete. The repertoire holds about 220,000 clones, with about 88% as singletons. This CDR3 has 16 residues. From germline, CDR1 is SEHNR and CDR2 FQNEAQ (reference sequence). Trimming left V 2 bases short and J 3 bases short, with 16 bases between. The TCR originated in a woman aged 25 to 45 who had recovered from COVID-19. This rearrangement joins TRBV7-9 to TRBJ1-2; perhaps TRBD1 as D (6 bases). The material sequenced was PBMCs or T cells enriched from blood (not recorded which). The CDR3 coding sequence is TGTGCCAGCAGCTTAAGTACGACCGACAGGTACTATGGCTACACCTTC. Residues: CASSLSTTDRYYGYTF. Full variable domain (outside the CDR3, taken from reference TRBV7-9 and TRBJ1-2): DTGVSQNPRHKITKRGQNVTFRCDPISEHNRLYWYRQTLGQGPEFLTYFQNEAQLEKSRLLSDRFSAERPKGSFSTLEIQRTEQGDSAMYLCASSLSTTDRYYGYTFGSGTRLTVV.